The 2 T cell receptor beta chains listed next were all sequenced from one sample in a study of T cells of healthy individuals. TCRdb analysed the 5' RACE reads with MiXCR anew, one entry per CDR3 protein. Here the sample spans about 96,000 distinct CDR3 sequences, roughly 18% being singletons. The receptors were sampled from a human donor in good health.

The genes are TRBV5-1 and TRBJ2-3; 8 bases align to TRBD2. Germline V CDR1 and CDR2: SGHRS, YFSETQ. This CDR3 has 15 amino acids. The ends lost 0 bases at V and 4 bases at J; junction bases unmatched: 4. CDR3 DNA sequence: TGCGCCAGCAGCTTGGCACTAGCGGAGGCAGATACGCAGTATTTT. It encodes CASSLALAEADTQYF.

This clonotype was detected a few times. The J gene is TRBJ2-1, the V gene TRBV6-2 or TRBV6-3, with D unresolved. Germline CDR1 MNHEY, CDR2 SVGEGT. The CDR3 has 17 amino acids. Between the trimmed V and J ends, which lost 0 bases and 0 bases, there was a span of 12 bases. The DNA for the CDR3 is TGTGCCAGCAGTTACTCGATCTGGCAGAGCTCCTACAATGAGCAGTTCTTC. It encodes CASSYSIWQSSYNEQFF.